These 3 T cell receptor beta chains were all obtained from the same sample, sequenced in a study of low-dose radiotherapy and immunotherapy resistance in tumors. Alpha and beta chains were covered, as first-strand cDNA relied on TRAV- and TRBV-specific primers. A constant-region primer paired with the V-primer adapter amplified TCRs over about 18 PCR cycles. TCRdb itself ran the reads through MiXCR, one entry per CDR3 protein. The data contain about 6,200 distinct CDR3 sequences, about four fifths of them singletons. The receptors here all came from a human donor with advanced metastatic prostate, ovarian, gallbladder or colorectal cancer (not recorded which). This table probably holds off-target reads from a library built for another chain.

J is TRBJ2-3 and V is TRBV6-6; 12 nucleotides agree with TRBD2. The CDR3 loop spans 16 amino acids. Trimming removed 4 bases from V and 2 bases from J; junction bases left unmatched: 4. Germline CDR1 reads MNHNY; CDR2 reads SVGAGI (reference sequence). CDR3 protein: CASSSRTSGITDTQYF. CDR3 nucleotide sequence: TGTGCCAGCAGTTCCCGGACTAGCGGGATCACAGATACGCAGTATTTT.

The chain carries TRBV29-1 and TRBJ2-7; D may be TRBD1 or TRBD2 (6 bases each). Germline V gives CDR1 SQVTM, CDR2 ANQGSEA. Trimming stripped 6 bases from V and 7 bases from J, with 25 bases between. CDR3 length: 15 residues. For the CDR3, the DNA is TGCAGCGTCCTCATCTCGGGGGCCGCGACCGGAGAGCAGTACTTC. Its protein is CSVLISGAATGEQYF.

This chain connects TRBV27 to TRBJ1-2, with 10 bases lining up with TRBD1. The CDR3 is 15 residues long. Germline V gives CDR1 MNHEY, CDR2 SMNVEV (reference sequence). V lost 2 bases to trimming and J lost 7 bases; unmatched junction nucleotides: 7. CDR3 sequence: CASSLLGTGVLGYTF. The CDR3 DNA sequence: TGTGCCAGCAGTTTACTGGGGACAGGGGTCCTTGGCTACACCTTC.